A selection of T cell receptor beta chains follows, all from one sample in a study of blood T cell repertoires in COVID-19. Libraries were prepared by immunoSEQ multiplex PCR; TCRdb keeps only in-frame clonotypes and omits some of them. The profile shows approximately 210,000 clones, roughly four fifths of them singletons. Sequencing was done on a sample of PBMCs or T cells enriched from blood (not recorded which). The receptors come from a man in his forties or fifties who had recovered from COVID-19. Both conserved end residues are part of each CDR3. Fields, in order: D gene, V gene, clone size, J gene, CDR3 protein, CDR3 DNA. D genes are given only for firm matches. For some rows the clone size is stated as once, few or many, or as a class when expanded; others skip it.

D gene: TRBD1; V gene: TRBV30; clone size: NA; J gene: TRBJ2-2; CDR3 protein: CAWSVQGPGELFF; CDR3 DNA: TGTGCCTGGAGTGTACAGGGGCCCGGGGAGCTGTTTTTT
D gene: NA; V gene: TRBV9; clone size: NA; J gene: TRBJ1-3; CDR3 protein: CASSVGRDSGNTIYF; CDR3 DNA: TGTGCCAGCAGCGTAGGGCGGGACTCTGGAAACACCATATATTTT
D gene: NA; V gene: TRBV7-3; clone size: NA; J gene: TRBJ2-2; CDR3 protein: CASRRTQDTGELFF; CDR3 DNA: TGTGCCAGCAGAAGAACACAGGACACCGGGGAGCTGTTTTTT
D gene: NA; V gene: TRBV5-1; clone size: NA; J gene: TRBJ2-2; CDR3 protein: CASSLDISFTGELFF; CDR3 DNA: TGCGCCAGCAGCTTGGATATTAGTTTCACCGGGGAGCTGTTTTTT
D gene: TRBD1; V gene: TRBV18; clone size: NA; J gene: TRBJ1-2; CDR3 protein: CASSQMQGVLYGYTF; CDR3 DNA: TGTGCCAGCTCACAAATGCAGGGGGTCCTCTATGGCTACACCTTC
D gene: NA; V gene: TRBV29-1; clone size: few; J gene: TRBJ2-3; CDR3 protein: CSVEGGRQGLADTQYF; CDR3 DNA: TGCAGCGTTGAAGGTGGTAGGCAGGGGTTAGCAGATACGCAGTATTTT
D gene: TRBD1; V gene: TRBV6-1; clone size: few; J gene: TRBJ1-5; CDR3 protein: CASSAQDRFSNQPQHF; CDR3 DNA: TGTGCCAGCAGTGCCCAGGACAGGTTCAGCAATCAGCCCCAGCATTTT
D gene: TRBD1; V gene: TRBV9; clone size: few; J gene: TRBJ2-1; CDR3 protein: CASSVGQGPYNEQFF; CDR3 DNA: TGTGCCAGCAGCGTGGGACAGGGTCCTTACAATGAGCAGTTCTTC
D gene: TRBD2; V gene: TRBV7-2; clone size: NA; J gene: TRBJ2-1; CDR3 protein: CASSLVSLAGPTYNEQFF; CDR3 DNA: TGTGCCAGCAGCTTAGTTTCCTTAGCGGGACCCACTTACAATGAGCAGTTCTTC
D gene: NA; V gene: TRBV11-2; clone size: few; J gene: TRBJ1-1; CDR3 protein: CASILRRENTEAFF; CDR3 DNA: TGTGCCAGCATCCTACGGAGGGAAAACACTGAAGCTTTCTTT
D gene: NA; V gene: TRBV2; clone size: once; J gene: TRBJ1-1; CDR3 protein: CASNREMNTEAFF; CDR3 DNA: TGTGCCAGCAACAGGGAAATGAACACTGAAGCTTTCTTT
D gene: TRBD1; V gene: TRBV19; clone size: NA; J gene: TRBJ1-5; CDR3 protein: CASSITDRANQPQHF; CDR3 DNA: TGTGCCAGTAGTATTACAGACAGGGCAAATCAGCCCCAGCATTTT
D gene: TRBD1; V gene: TRBV4-3; clone size: NA; J gene: TRBJ1-6; CDR3 protein: CASSQRTGSSSYNSPLHF; CDR3 DNA: TGCGCCAGCAGCCAGAGGACAGGGTCCAGCTCCTATAATTCACCCCTCCACTTT
D gene: NA; V gene: TRBV4-3; clone size: few; J gene: TRBJ1-5; CDR3 protein: CASSQETDSGQPQHF; CDR3 DNA: TGCGCCAGCAGCCAAGAGACAGATTCGGGTCAGCCCCAGCATTTT
D gene: TRBD1; V gene: TRBV4-1; clone size: NA; J gene: TRBJ1-1; CDR3 protein: CASRGQGITEAFF; CDR3 DNA: TGCGCCAGCAGAGGACAGGGCATCACTGAAGCTTTCTTT
D gene: NA; V gene: TRBV4-3; clone size: NA; J gene: TRBJ1-3; CDR3 protein: CASSQLGPSGNTIYF; CDR3 DNA: TGCGCCAGCAGCCAATTGGGGCCTTCTGGAAACACCATATATTTT
D gene: NA; V gene: TRBV6-5; clone size: NA; J gene: TRBJ2-4; CDR3 protein: CASSKGHGDIQYF; CDR3 DNA: TGTGCCAGCAGTAAGGGACATGGGGACATTCAGTACTTC
D gene: TRBD1; V gene: TRBV28; clone size: NA; J gene: TRBJ1-1; CDR3 protein: CASSWRTGAMNTEAFF; CDR3 DNA: TGTGCCAGCAGCTGGAGGACAGGGGCGATGAACACTGAAGCTTTCTTT
D gene: NA; V gene: TRBV30; clone size: NA; J gene: TRBJ1-3; CDR3 protein: CAWSGSLSGNTIYF; CDR3 DNA: TGTGCCTGGAGTGGAAGCCTCTCTGGAAACACCATATATTTT
D gene: NA; V gene: TRBV19; clone size: few; J gene: TRBJ1-5; CDR3 protein: CASTWAGDSNQPQHF; CDR3 DNA: TGTGCCAGTACTTGGGCAGGGGATAGCAATCAGCCCCAGCATTTT
D gene: NA; V gene: TRBV7-9; clone size: NA; J gene: TRBJ2-5; CDR3 protein: CASSPNIQETQYF; CDR3 DNA: TGTGCCAGCAGCCCTAATATCCAAGAGACCCAGTACTTC
D gene: NA; V gene: TRBV7-2; clone size: NA; J gene: TRBJ1-3; CDR3 protein: CASSLAGSSGNTIYF; CDR3 DNA: TGTGCCAGCAGCTTAGCCGGGAGCTCTGGAAACACCATATATTTT
D gene: TRBD1; V gene: TRBV19; clone size: NA; J gene: TRBJ1-1; CDR3 protein: CASSTYYRDRGLEPEAFF; CDR3 DNA: TGTGCCAGTAGTACGTACTACCGGGACAGGGGGCTTGAGCCTGAAGCTTTCTTT
D gene: NA; V gene: TRBV6-5; clone size: once; J gene: TRBJ2-3; CDR3 protein: CASSPGNTQYF; CDR3 DNA: TGTGCCAGCAGCCCGGGAAATACGCAGTATTTT
D gene: NA; V gene: TRBV5-8; clone size: NA; J gene: TRBJ2-7; CDR3 protein: CASSFYYEQYF; CDR3 DNA: TGTGCCAGCAGCTTTTACTACGAGCAGTACTTC
D gene: NA; V gene: TRBV21-1; clone size: NA; J gene: TRBJ1-1; CDR3 protein: CASKSLNRPDRRFKNTEAFF; CDR3 DNA: TGTGCCAGCAAGTCACTCAACCGGCCGGACAGAAGGTTCAAGAACACTGAAGCTTTCTTT
D gene: NA; V gene: TRBV19; clone size: NA; J gene: TRBJ1-2; CDR3 protein: CASRISVAYGYTF; CDR3 DNA: TGTGCCAGTAGAATCAGCGTCGCATATGGCTACACCTTC
D gene: TRBD1; V gene: TRBV30; clone size: few; J gene: TRBJ1-5; CDR3 protein: CAWSRGQAGQPQHF; CDR3 DNA: TGTGCCTGGTCTCGGGGACAGGCGGGGCAGCCCCAGCATTTT
D gene: TRBD1; V gene: TRBV27; clone size: NA; J gene: TRBJ2-5; CDR3 protein: CASSLRTGMMETQYF; CDR3 DNA: TGTGCCAGCAGTCTCCGGACAGGGATGATGGAGACCCAGTACTTC
D gene: NA; V gene: TRBV27; clone size: NA; J gene: TRBJ2-2; CDR3 protein: CASTPTGYTGELFF; CDR3 DNA: TGTGCCAGCACCCCGACAGGCTACACCGGGGAGCTGTTTTTT
D gene: TRBD2; V gene: TRBV10-3; clone size: NA; J gene: TRBJ2-3; CDR3 protein: CAISGLTSGSADTQYF; CDR3 DNA: TGTGCCATCAGTGGCCTGACTAGCGGGAGTGCAGATACGCAGTATTTT
D gene: TRBD1; V gene: TRBV28; clone size: NA; J gene: TRBJ2-1; CDR3 protein: CASSRADRYNEQFF; CDR3 DNA: TGTGCCAGCAGTCGCGCGGACAGGTACAATGAGCAGTTCTTC